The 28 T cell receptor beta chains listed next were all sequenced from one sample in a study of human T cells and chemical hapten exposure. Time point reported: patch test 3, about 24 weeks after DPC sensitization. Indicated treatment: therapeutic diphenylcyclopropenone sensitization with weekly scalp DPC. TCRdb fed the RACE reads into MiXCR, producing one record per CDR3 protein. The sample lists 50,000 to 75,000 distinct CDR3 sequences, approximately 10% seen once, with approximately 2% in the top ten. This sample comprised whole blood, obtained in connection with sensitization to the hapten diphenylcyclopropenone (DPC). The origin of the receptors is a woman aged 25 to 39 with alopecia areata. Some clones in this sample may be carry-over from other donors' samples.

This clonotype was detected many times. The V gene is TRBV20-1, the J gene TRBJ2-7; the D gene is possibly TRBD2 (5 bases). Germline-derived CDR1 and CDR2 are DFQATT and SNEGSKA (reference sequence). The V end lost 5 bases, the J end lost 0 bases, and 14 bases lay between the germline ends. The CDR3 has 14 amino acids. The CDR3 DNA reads TGCAGTGCTGCCGGTGTTGGGAGCTCCTACGAGCAGTACTTC. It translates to CSAAGVGSSYEQYF.

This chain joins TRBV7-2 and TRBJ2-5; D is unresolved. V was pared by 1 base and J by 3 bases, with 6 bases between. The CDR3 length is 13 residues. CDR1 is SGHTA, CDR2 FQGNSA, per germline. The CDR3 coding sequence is TGTGCCAGCAGCTTAGAGGCTGAAGAGACCCAGTACTTC. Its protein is CASSLEAEETQYF.

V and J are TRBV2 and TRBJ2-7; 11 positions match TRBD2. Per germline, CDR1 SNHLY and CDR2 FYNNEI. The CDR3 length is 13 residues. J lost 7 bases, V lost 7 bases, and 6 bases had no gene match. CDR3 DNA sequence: TGTGCCAGCATAGGGACTAGCGGAGGAGAGCAGTACTTC. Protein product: CASIGTSGGEQYF.

CDR3 region: CASRSSGSGDTQYF. The CDR3 DNA reads TGTGCCAGCAGATCGAGCGGGAGTGGCGATACGCAGTATTTT. V and J are TRBV6-2 or TRBV6-3 and TRBJ2-3; TRBD2 matches 8 bases. V gave up 6 bases and J gave up 6 bases; unmatched junction bases: 8. The CDR3 runs to 14 residues. Germline V gives CDR1 MNHEY, CDR2 SVGEGT.

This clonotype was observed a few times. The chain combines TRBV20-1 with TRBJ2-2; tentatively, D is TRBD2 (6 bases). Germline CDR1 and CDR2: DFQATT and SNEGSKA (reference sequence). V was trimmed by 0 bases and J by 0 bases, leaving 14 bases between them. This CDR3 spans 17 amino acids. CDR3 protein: CSARDWSRGANTGELFF. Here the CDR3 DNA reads TGCAGTGCTAGAGATTGGTCCCGCGGGGCGAACACCGGGGAGCTGTTTTTT.

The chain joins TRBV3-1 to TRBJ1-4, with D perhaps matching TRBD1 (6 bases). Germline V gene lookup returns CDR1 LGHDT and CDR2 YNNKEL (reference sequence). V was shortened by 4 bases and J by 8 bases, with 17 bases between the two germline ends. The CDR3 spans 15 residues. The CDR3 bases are TGTGCCAGCAGCCCGCTACAGGGATGGGGCGAAAAACTGTTTTTT. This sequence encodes CASSPLQGWGEKLFF.

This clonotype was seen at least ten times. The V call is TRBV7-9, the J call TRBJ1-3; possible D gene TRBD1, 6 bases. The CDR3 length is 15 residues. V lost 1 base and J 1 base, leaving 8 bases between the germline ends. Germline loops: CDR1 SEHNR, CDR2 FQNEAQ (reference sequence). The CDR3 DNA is TGTGCCAGCAGCTTAGGGGGGACATCTGGAAACACCATATATTTT. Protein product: CASSLGGTSGNTIYF.

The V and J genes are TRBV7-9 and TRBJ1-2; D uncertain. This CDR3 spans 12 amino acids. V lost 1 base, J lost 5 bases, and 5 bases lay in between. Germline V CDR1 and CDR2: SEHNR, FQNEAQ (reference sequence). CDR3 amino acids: CASSLVGYGYTF. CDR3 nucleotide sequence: TGTGCCAGCAGCTTAGTTGGTTATGGCTACACCTTC.

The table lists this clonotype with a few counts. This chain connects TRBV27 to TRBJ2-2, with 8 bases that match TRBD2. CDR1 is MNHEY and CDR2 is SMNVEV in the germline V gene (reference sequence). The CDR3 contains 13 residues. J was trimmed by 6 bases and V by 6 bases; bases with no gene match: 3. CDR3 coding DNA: TGTGCCAGCAGCATAGCGGGGCCCGGGGAGCTGTTTTTT. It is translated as CASSIAGPGELFF.

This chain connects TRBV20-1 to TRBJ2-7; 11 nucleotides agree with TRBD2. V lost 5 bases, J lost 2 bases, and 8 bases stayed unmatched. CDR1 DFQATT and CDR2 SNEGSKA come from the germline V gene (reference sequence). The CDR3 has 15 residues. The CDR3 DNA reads TGCAGTGCTGCCGTAGCGGGGGGGCAGGCCTACGAGCAGTACTTC. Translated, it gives CSAAVAGGQAYEQYF.

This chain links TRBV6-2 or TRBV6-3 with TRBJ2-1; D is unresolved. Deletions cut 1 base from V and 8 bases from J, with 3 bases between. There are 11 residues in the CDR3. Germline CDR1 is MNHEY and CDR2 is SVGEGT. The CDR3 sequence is CASSYFHEQFF. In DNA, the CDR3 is TGTGCCAGCAGTTACTTCCATGAGCAGTTCTTC.

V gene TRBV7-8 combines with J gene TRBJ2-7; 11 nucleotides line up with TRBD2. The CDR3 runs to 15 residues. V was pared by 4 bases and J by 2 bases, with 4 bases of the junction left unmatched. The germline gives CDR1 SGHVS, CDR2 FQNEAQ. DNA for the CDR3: TGTGCCAGCAGCTCCCTAGCGGGAGGTCCCTACGAGCAGTACTTC. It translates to CASSSLAGGPYEQYF.

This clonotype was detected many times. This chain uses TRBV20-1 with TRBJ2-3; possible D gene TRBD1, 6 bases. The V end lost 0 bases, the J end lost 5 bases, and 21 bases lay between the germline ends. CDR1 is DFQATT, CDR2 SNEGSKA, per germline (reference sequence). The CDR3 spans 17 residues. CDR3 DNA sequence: TGCAGTGCTAGAGATGCCCGTCCTCAAGGGGGTATAGATACGCAGTATTTT. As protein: CSARDARPQGGIDTQYF.

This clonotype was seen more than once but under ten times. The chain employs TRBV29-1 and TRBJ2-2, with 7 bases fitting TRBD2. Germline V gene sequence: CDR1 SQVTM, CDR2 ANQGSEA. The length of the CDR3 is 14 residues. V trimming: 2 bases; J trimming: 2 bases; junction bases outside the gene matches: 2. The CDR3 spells CSVELAVNTGELFF. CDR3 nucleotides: TGCAGCGTTGAACTAGCGGTTAACACCGGGGAGCTGTTTTTT.

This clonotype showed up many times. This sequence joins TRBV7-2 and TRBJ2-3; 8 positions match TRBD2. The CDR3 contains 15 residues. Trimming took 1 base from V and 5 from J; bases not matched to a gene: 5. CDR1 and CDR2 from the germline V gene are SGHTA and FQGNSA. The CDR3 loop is CASSLVAGGGDTQYF. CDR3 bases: TGTGCCAGCAGCTTAGTGGCGGGAGGAGGAGATACGCAGTATTTT.

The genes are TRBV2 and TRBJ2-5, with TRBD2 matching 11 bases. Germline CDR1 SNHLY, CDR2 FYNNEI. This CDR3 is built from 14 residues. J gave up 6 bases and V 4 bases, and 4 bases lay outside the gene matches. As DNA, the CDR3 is TGTGCCAGCAGTGCGACTAGCGGGATTCAGACCCAGTACTTC. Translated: CASSATSGIQTQYF. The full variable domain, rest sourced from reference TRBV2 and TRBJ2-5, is EPEVTQTPSHQVTQMGQEVILRCVPISNHLYFYWYRQILGQKVEFLVSFYNNEISEKSEIFDDQFSVERPDGSNFTLKIRSTKLEDSAMYFCASSATSGIQTQYFGPGTRLLVL.

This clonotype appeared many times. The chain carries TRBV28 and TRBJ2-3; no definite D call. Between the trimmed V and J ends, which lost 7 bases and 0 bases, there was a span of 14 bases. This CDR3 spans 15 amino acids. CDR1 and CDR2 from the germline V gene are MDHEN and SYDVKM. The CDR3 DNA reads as TGTGCCAGCACCCGTGGTCCTTCTAGCACAGATACGCAGTATTTT. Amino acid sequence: CASTRGPSSTDTQYF.

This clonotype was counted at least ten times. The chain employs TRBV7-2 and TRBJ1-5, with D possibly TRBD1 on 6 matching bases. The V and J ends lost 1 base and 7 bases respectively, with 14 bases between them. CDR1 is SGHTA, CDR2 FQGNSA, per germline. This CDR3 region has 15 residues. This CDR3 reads CASSLDWGAGQPQHF. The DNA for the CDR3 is TGTGCCAGCAGCTTAGATTGGGGGGCCGGGCAGCCCCAGCATTTT.

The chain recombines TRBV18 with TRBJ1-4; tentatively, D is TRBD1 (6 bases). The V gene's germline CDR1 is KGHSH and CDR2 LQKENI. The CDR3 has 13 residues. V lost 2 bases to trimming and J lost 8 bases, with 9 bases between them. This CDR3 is CASSPKDREKLFF. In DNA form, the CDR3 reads TGTGCCAGCTCACCAAAGGACAGAGAAAAACTGTTTTTT.

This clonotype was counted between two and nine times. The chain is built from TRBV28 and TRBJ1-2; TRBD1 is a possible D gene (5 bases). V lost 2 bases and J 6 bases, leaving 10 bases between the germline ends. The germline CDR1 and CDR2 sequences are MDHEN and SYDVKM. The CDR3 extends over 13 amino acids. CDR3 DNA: TGTGCCAGCAGTTTAAGACAGATAGATGGCTACACCTTC. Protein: CASSLRQIDGYTF.

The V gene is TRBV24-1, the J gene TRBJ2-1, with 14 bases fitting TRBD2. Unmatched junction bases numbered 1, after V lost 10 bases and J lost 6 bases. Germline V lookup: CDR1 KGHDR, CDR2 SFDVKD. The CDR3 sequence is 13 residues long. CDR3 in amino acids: CATGLAGANEQFF. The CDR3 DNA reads TGTGCCACGGGACTAGCGGGAGCCAATGAGCAGTTCTTC.

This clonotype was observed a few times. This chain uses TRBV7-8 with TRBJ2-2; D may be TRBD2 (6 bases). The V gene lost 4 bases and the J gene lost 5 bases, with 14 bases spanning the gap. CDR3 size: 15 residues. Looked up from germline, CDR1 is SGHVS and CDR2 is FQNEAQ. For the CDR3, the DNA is TGTGCCAGCAGCTCCACTAGCACGGGGACCGGGGAGCTGTTTTTT. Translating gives CASSSTSTGTGELFF. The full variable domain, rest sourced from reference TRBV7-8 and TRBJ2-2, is GAGVSQSPRYKVAKRGQDVALRCDPISGHVSLFWYQQALGQGPEFLTYFQNEAQLDKSGLPSDRFFAERPEGSVSTLKIQRTQQEDSAVYLCASSSTSTGTGELFFGEGSRLTVL.

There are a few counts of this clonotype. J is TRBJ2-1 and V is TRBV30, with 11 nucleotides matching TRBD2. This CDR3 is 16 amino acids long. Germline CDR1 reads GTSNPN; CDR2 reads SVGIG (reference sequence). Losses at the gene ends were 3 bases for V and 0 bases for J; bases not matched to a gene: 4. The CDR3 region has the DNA TGTGCCTGGAGCGGGACTAGCGGTAGCTCCTACAATGAGCAGTTCTTC. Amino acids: CAWSGTSGSSYNEQFF.

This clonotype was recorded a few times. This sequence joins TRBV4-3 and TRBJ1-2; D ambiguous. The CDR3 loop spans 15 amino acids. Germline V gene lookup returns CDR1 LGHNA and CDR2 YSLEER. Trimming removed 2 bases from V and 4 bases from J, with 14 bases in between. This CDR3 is CASSQTQAGRYGYTF. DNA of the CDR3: TGCGCCAGCAGCCAAACCCAGGCAGGCCGCTATGGCTACACCTTC.

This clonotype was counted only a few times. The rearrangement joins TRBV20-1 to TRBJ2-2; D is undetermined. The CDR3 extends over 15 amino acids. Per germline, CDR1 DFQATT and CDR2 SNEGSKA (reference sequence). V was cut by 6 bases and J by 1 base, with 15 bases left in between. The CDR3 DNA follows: TGCAGTGCGAATGGCGCTGCGAAGAACACCGGGGAGCTGTTTTTT. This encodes CSANGAAKNTGELFF.

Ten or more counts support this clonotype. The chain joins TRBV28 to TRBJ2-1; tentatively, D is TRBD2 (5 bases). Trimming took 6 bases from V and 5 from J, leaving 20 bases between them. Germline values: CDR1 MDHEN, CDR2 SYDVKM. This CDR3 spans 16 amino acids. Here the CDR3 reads CASSLLPGVGDNEQFF. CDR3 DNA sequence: TGTGCCAGCAGCCTCCTCCCCGGGGTCGGTGACAATGAGCAGTTCTTC.

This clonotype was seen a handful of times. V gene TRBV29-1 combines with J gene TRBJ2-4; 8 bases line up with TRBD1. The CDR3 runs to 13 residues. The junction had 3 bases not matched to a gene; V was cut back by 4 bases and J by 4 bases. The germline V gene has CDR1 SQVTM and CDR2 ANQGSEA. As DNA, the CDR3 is TGCAGCGTTGCCGGGGACAGGAAAAACATTCAGTACTTC. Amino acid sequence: CSVAGDRKNIQYF.

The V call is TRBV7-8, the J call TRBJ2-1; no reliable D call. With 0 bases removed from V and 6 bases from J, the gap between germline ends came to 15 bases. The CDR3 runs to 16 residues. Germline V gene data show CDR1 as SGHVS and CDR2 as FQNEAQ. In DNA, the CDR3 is TGTGCCAGCAGCTTAGCTGTCCGGACCCGTCCCAATGAGCAGTTCTTC. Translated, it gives CASSLAVRTRPNEQFF.